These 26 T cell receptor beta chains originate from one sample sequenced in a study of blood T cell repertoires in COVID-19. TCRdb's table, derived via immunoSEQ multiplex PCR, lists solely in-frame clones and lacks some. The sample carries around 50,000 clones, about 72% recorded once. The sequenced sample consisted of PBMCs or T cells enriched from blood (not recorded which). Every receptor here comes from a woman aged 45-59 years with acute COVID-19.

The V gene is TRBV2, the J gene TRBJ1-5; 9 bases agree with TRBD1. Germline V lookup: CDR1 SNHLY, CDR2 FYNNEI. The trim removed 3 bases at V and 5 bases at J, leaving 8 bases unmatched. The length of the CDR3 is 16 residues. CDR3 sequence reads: CASSEAIWTGDQPQHF. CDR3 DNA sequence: TGTGCCAGCAGTGAGGCCATTTGGACAGGGGATCAGCCCCAGCATTTT.

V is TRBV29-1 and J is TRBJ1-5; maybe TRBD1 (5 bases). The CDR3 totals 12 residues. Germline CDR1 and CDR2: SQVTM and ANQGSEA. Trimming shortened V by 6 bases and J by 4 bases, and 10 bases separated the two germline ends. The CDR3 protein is CSVGDWNQPQHF. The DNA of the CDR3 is TGCAGCGTAGGGGACTGGAATCAGCCCCAGCATTTT.

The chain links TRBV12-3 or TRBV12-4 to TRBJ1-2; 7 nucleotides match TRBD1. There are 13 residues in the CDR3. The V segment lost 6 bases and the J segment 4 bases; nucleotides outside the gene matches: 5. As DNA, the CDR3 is TGTGCCAGCAGAGCGACAGGGCTCTATGGCTACACCTTC. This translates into CASRATGLYGYTF.

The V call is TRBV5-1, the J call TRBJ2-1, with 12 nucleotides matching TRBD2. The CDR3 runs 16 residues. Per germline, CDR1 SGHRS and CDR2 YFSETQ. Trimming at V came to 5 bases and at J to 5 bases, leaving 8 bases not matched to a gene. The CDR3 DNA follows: TGCGCCAGCAGATTCGGACTAGCGGGGACCGACAATGAGCAGTTCTTC. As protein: CASRFGLAGTDNEQFF.

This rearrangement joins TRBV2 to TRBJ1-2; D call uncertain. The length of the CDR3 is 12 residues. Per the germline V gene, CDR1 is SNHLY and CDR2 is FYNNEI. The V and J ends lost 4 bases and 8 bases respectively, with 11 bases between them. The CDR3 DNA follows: TGTGCCAGCAGTGGGTATCTGGGCGGCTACACCTTC. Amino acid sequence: CASSGYLGGYTF.

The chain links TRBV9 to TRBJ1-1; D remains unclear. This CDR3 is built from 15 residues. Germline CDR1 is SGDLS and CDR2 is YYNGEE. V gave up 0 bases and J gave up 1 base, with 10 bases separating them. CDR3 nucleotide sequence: TGTGCCAGCAGCGTAGGAGGATTTTCGAACACTGAAGCTTTCTTT. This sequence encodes CASSVGGFSNTEAFF.

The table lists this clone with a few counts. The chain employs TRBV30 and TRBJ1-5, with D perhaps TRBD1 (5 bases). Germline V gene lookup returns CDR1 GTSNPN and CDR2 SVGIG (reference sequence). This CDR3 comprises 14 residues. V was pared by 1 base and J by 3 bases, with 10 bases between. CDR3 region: CAWSGRTLNQPQHF. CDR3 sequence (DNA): TGTGCCTGGAGTGGAAGGACACTCAATCAGCCCCAGCATTTT.

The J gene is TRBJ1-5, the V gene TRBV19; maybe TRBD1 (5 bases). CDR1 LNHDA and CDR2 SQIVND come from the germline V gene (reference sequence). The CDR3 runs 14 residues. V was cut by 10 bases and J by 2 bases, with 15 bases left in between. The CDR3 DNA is TGTGCCACCTTCGACAGTTCTGGCAATCAGCCCCAGCATTTT. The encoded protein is CATFDSSGNQPQHF.

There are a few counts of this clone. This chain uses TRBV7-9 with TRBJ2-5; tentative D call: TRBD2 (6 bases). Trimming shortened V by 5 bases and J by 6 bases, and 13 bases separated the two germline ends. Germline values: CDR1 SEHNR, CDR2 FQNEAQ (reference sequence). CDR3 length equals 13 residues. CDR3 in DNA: TGTGCCAGCAGCCCCGGGACTCGACAGACCCAGTACTTC. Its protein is CASSPGTRQTQYF.

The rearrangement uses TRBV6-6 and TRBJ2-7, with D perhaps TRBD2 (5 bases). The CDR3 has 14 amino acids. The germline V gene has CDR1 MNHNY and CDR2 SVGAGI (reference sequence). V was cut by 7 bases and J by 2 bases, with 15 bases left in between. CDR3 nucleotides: TGTGCCAGCAATGAGGGAGAGTCGGCCTACGAGCAGTACTTC. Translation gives CASNEGESAYEQYF.

In nucleotides, the CDR3 is TGTGCCAGCAGGGCGGCAGAGAACACCGGGGAGCTGTTTTTT. Translation: CASRAAENTGELFF. V usage is TRBV6-5 and J usage is TRBJ2-2; no definite D call. The V and J ends lost 6 bases and 1 base respectively, with 9 bases between them. The CDR3 consists of 14 residues. Per germline, CDR1 MNHEY and CDR2 SVGAGI.

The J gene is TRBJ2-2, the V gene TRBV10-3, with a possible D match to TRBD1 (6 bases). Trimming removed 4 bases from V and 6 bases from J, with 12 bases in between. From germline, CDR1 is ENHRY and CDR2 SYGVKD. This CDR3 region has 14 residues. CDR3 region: CAISAVAGAGELFF. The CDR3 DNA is TGTGCCATCAGTGCGGTAGCAGGGGCCGGGGAGCTGTTTTTT.

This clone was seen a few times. The CDR3 region is CASRGRANTEAFF. The CDR3 nucleotides read TGTGCCAGCAGGGGGAGGGCGAACACTGAAGCTTTCTTT. V and J are TRBV25-1 and TRBJ1-1, with D uncertain. CDR1 is MGHDK, CDR2 SYGVNS, per germline. Trimming pared 6 bases from V and 1 base from J, leaving 9 bases between. The CDR3 spans 13 residues.

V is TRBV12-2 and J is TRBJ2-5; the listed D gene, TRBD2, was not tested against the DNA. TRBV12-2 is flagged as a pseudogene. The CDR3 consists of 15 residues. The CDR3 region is CASRLRLAGKETQYF. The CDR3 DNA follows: TGTGCAAGTCGACTCAGACTAGCGGGGAAAGAGACCCAGTACTTC.

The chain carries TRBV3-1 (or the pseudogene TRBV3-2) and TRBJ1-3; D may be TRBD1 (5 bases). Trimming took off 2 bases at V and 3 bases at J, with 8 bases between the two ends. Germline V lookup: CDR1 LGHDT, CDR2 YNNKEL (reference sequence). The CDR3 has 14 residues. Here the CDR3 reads CASSQSGIGNTIYF. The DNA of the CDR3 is TGTGCCAGCAGCCAATCAGGGATTGGAAACACCATATATTTT.

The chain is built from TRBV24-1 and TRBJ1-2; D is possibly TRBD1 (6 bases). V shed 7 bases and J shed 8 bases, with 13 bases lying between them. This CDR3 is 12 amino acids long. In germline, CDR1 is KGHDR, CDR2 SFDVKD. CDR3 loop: CATSLRGIGYTF. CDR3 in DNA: TGTGCCACCAGCCTCAGGGGAATCGGCTACACCTTC.

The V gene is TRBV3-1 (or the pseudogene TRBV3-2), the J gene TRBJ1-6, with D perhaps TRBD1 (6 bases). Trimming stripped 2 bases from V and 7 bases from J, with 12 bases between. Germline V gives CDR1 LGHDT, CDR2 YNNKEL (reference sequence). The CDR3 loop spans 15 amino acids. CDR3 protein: CASSQNSDSNSPLHF. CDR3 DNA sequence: TGTGCCAGCAGCCAAAACTCGGACAGCAATTCACCCCTCCACTTT.

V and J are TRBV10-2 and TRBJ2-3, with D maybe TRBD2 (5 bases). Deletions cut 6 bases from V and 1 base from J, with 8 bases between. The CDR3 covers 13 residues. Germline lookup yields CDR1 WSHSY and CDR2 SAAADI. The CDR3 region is CASRDFRTDTQYF. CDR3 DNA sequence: TGCGCCAGCAGGGACTTCCGCACAGATACGCAGTATTTT.

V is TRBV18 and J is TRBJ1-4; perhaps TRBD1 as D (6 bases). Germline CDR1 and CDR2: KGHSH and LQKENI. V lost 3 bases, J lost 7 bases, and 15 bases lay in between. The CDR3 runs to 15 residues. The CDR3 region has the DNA TGTGCCAGCTCACCTACTCGACAGGTAGCTGAAAAACTGTTTTTT. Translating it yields CASSPTRQVAEKLFF. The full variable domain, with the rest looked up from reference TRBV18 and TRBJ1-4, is NAGVMQNPRHLVRRRGQEARLRCSPMKGHSHVYWYRQLPEEGLKFMVYLQKENIIDESGMPKERFSAEFPKEGPSILRIQQVVRGDSAAYFCASSPTRQVAEKLFFGSGTQLSVL.

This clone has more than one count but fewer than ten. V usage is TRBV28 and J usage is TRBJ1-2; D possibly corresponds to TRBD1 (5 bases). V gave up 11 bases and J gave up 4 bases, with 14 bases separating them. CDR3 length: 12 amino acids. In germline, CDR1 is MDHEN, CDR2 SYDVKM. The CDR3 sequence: CAGGGRIYGYTF. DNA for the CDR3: TGTGCCGGGGGAGGCCGTATCTATGGCTACACCTTC.

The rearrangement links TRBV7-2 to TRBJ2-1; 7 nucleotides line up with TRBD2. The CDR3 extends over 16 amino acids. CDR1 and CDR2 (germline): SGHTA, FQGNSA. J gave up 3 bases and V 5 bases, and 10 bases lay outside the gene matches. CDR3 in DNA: TGTGCCAGCAGCCAACAAAGCGGGATAGTCTACAATGAGCAGTTCTTC. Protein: CASSQQSGIVYNEQFF. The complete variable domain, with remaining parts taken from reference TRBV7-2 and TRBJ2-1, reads GAGVSQSPSNKVTEKGKDVELRCDPISGHTALYWYRQSLGQGLEFLIYFQGNSAPDKSGLPSDRFSAERTGGSVSTLTIQRTQQEDSAVYLCASSQQSGIVYNEQFFGPGTRLTVL.

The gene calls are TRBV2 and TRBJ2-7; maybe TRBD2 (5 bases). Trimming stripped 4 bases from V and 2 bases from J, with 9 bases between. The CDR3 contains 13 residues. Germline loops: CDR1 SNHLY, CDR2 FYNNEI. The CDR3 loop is CASSAGKTYEQYF. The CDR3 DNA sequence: TGTGCCAGCAGTGCGGGGAAGACCTACGAGCAGTACTTC.

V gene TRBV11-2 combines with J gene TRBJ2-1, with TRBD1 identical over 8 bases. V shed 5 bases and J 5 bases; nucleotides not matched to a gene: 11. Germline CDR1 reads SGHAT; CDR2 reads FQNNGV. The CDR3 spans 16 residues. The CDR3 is CASSLRGTGGNNEQFF. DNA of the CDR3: TGTGCCAGCAGCCTACGGGGAACAGGGGGGAACAATGAGCAGTTCTTC.

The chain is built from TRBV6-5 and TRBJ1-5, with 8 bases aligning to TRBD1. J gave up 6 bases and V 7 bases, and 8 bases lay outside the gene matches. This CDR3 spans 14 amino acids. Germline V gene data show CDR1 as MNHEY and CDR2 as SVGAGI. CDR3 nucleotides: TGTGCCAGCAAGGACAGGGTTCTTACTCAGCCCCAGCATTTT. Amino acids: CASKDRVLTQPQHF.

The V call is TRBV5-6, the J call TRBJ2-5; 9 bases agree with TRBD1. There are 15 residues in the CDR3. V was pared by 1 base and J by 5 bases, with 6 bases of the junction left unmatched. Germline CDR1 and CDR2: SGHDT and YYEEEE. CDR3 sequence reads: CASSLLITGGETQYF. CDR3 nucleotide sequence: TGTGCCAGCAGCTTGCTAATTACAGGGGGCGAGACCCAGTACTTC.

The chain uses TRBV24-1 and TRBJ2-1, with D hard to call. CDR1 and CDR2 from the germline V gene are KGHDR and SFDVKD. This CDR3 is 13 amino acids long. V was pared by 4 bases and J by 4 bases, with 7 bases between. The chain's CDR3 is CATSDYQYNEQFF. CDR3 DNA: TGTGCCACCAGTGACTACCAATACAATGAGCAGTTCTTC.